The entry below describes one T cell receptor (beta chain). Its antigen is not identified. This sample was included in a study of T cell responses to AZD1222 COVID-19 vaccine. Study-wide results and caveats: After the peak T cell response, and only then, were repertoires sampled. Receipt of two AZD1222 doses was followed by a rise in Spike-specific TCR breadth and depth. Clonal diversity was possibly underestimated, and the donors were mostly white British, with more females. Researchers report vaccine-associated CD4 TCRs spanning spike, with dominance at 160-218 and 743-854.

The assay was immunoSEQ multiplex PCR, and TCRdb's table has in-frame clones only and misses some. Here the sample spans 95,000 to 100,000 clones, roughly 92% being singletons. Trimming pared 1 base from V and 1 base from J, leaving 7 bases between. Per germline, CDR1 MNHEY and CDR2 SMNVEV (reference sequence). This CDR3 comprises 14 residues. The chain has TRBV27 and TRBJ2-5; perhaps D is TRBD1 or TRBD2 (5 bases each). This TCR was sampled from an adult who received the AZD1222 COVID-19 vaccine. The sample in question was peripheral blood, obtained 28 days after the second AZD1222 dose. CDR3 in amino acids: CASSLWGSQETQYF. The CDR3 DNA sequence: TGTGCCAGCAGTTTATGGGGGTCCCAAGAGACCCAGTACTTC.